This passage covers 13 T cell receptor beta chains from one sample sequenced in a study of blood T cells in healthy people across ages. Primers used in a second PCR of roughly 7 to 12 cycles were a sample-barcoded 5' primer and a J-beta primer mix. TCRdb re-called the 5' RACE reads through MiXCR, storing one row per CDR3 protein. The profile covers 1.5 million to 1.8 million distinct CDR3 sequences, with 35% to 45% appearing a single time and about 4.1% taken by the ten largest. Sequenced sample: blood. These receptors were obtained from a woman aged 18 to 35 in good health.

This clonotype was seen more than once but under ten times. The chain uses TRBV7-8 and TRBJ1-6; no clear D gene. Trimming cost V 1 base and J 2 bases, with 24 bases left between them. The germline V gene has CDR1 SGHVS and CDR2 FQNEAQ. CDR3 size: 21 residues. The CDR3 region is CASSLVAQVGVSHPYNSPLHF. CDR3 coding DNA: TGTGCCAGCAGCTTAGTAGCGCAGGTCGGGGTGTCTCATCCCTATAATTCACCCCTCCACTTT.

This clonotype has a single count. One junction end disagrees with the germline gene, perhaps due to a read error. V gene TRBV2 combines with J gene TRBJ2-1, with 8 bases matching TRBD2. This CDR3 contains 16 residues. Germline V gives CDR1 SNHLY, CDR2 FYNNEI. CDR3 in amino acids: CASSWREASSYNKQFF. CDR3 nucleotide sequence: TGTGCCAGCAGCTGGCGGGAGGCCAGCTCCTACAATAAGCAGTTCTTC.

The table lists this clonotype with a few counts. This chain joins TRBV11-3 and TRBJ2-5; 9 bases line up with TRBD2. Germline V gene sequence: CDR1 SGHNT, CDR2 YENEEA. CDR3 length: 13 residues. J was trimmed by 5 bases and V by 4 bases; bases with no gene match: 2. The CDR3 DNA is TGTGCCAGCAGCTCTAGCGGGAAGGAGACCCAGTACTTC. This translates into CASSSSGKETQYF. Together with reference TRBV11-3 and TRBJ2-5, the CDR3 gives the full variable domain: EAGVVQSPRYKIIEKKQPVAFWCNPISGHNTLYWYLQNLGQGPELLIRYENEEAVDDSQLPKDRFSAERLKGVDSTLKIQPAELGDSAVYLCASSSSGKETQYFGPGTRLLVL.

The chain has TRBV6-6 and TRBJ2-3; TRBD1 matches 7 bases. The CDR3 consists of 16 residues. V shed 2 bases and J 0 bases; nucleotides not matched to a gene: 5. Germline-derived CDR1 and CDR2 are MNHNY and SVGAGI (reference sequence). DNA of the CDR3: TGTGCCAGCAGTTACATAGGGGGCGTGAGCACAGATACGCAGTATTTT. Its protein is CASSYIGGVSTDTQYF.

CDR3 residues: CSANFGYEQYF. CDR3 DNA sequence: TGCAGTGCTAACTTCGGCTACGAGCAGTACTTC. J is TRBJ2-7 and V is TRBV20-1, with D hard to call. CDR1 is DFQATT and CDR2 is SNEGSKA in the germline V gene (reference sequence). Trimming pared 4 bases from V and 3 bases from J, leaving 7 bases between. The length of the CDR3 is 11 residues.

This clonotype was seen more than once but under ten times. CDR3 amino acids: CSARVGLAPDTQYF. Here the CDR3 DNA reads TGCAGTGCTAGAGTGGGACTAGCCCCAGATACGCAGTATTTT. This chain uses TRBV20-1 with TRBJ2-3; 9 bases align to TRBD2. The CDR3 sequence is 14 residues long. The J segment lost 4 bases and the V segment lost 1 base, leaving 3 bases of the junction unmatched. Per the germline V gene, CDR1 is DFQATT and CDR2 is SNEGSKA (reference sequence).

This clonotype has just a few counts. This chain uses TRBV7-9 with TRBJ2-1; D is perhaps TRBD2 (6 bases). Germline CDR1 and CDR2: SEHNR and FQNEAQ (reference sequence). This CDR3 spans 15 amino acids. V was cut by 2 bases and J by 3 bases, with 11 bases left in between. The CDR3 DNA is TGTGCCAGCAGCTTACGGGAGCCAGACTACAATGAGCAGTTCTTC. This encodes CASSLREPDYNEQFF.

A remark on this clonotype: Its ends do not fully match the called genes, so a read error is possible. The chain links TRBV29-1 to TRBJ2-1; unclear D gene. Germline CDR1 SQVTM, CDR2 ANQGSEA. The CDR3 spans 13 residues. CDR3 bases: TGCAACGTTGAACCGACGGATTACAATGAGCAGTTCTTC. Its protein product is CNVEPTDYNEQFF.

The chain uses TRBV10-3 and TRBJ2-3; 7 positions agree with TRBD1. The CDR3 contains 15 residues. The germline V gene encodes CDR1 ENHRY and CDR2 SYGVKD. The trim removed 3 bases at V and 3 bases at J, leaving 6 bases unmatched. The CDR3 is CAISENRGGTDTQYF. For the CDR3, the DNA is TGTGCCATCAGTGAAAACAGGGGTGGTACAGATACGCAGTATTTT.

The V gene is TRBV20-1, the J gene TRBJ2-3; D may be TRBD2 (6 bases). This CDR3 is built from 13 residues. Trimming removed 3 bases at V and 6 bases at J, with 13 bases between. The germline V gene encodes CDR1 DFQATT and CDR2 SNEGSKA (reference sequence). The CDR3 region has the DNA TGCAGTGCTAGGGGGGGAGTGTTGGATACGCAGTATTTT. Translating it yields CSARGGVLDTQYF.

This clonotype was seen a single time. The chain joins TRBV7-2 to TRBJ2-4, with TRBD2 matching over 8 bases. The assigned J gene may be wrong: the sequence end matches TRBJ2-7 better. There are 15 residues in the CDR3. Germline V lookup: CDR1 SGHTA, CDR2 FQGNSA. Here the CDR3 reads CASSPMIAGGGEQYF. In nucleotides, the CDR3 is TGTGCCAGCAGCCCTATGATCGCGGGAGGAGGCGAGCAGTACTTC.

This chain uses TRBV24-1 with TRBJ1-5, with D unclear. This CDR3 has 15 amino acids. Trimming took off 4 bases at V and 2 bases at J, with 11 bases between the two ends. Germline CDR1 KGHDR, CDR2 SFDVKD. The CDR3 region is CATSDSTSGNQPQHF. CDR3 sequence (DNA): TGTGCCACCAGTGACTCCACGTCGGGCAATCAGCCCCAGCATTTT.

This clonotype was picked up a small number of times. CDR3 DNA: TGTGCCAGCAGCTTACTTGGGACAGGGTCTTACAATGAGCAGTTCTTC. As protein: CASSLLGTGSYNEQFF. This sequence joins TRBV13 and TRBJ2-1; 9 bases align to TRBD1. The CDR3 extends over 16 amino acids. CDR1 is PRHDT, CDR2 FYEKMQ, per germline (reference sequence). Losses at the gene ends were 2 bases for V and 4 bases for J; bases not matched to a gene: 6.